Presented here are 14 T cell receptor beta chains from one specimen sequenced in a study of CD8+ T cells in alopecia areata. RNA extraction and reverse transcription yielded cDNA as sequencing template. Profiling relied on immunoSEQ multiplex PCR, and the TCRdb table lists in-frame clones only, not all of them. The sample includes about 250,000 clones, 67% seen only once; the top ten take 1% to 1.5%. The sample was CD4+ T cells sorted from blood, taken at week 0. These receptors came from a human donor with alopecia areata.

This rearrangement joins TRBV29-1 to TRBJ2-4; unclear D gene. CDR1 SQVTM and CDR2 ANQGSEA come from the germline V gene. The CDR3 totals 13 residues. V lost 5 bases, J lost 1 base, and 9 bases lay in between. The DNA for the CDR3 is TGCAGCGTTAGTATGGTGGCCAAAAACATTCAGTACTTC. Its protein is CSVSMVAKNIQYF.

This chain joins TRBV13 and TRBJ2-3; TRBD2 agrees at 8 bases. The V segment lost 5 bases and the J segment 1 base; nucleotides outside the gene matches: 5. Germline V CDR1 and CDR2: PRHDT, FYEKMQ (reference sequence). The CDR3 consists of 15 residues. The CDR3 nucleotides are TGTGCCAGCAGCACGAGAGCGGGGGGCACAGATACGCAGTATTTT. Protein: CASSTRAGGTDTQYF.

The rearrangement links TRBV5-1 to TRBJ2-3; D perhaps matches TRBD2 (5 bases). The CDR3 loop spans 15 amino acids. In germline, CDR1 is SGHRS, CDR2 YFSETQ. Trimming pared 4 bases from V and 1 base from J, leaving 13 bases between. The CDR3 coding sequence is TGCGCCAGCAGCCTCGAGGGATGGGGCACAGATACGCAGTATTTT. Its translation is CASSLEGWGTDTQYF.

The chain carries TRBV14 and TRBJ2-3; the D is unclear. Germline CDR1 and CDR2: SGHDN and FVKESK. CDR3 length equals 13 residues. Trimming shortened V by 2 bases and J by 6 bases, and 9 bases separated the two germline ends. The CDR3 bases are TGTGCCAGCAGCCAAAACCGAATCGATACGCAGTATTTT. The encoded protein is CASSQNRIDTQYF. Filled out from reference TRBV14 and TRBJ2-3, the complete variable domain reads EAGVTQFPSHSVIEKGQTVTLRCDPISGHDNLYWYRRVMGKEIKFLLHFVKESKQDESGMPNNRFLAERTGGTYSTLKVQPAELEDSGVYFCASSQNRIDTQYFGPGTRLTVL.

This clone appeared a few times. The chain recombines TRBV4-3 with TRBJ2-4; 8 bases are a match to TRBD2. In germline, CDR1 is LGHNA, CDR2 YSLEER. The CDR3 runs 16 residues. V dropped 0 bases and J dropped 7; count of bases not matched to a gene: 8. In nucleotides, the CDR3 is TGCGCCAGCAGCCAAGAAGGGTCCGGGGGGGCGAACATTCAGTACTTC. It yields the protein CASSQEGSGGANIQYF.

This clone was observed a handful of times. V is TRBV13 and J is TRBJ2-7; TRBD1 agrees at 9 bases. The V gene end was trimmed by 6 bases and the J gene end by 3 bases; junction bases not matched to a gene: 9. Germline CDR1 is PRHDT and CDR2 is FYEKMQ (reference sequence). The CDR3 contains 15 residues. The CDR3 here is CASRLTGTGHYEQYF. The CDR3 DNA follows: TGTGCCAGCAGATTGACCGGGACAGGGCACTACGAGCAGTACTTC.

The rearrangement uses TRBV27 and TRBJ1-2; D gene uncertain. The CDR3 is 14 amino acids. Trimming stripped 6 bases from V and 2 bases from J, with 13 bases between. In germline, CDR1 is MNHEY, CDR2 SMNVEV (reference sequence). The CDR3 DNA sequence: TGTGCCAGCAGACCCCGGCCCACCAACTATGGCTACACCTTC. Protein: CASRPRPTNYGYTF.

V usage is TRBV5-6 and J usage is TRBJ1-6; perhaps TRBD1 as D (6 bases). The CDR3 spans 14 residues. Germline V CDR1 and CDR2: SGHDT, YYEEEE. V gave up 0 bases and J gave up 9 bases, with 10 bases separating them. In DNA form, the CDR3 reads TGTGCCAGCAGCTTGGACAGGGCGGGTTCACCCCTCCACTTT. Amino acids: CASSLDRAGSPLHF.

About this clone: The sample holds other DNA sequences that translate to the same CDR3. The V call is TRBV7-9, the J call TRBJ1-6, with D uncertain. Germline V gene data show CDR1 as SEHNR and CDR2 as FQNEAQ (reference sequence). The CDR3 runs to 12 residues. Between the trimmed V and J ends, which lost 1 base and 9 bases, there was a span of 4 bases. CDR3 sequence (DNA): TGTGCCAGCAGCTTAGTGGGTTCACCCCTCCACTTT. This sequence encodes CASSLVGSPLHF.

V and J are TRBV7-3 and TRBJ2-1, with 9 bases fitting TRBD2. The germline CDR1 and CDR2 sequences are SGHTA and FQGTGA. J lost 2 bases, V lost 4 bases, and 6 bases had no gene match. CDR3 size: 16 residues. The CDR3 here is CASSSLAGATYNEQFF. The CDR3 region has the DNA TGTGCCAGCAGCTCATTAGCGGGGGCCACCTACAATGAGCAGTTCTTC.

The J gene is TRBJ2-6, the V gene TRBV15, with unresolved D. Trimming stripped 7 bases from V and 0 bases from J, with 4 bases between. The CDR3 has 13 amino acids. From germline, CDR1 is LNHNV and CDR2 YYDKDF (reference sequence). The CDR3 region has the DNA TGTGCCACCAAGGACTCTGGGGCCAACGTCCTGACTTTC. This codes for CATKDSGANVLTF.

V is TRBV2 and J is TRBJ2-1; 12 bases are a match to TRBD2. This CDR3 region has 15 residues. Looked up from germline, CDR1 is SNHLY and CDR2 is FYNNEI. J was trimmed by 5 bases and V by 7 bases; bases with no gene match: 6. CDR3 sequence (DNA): TGTGCCAGCACCCCGGGACTAGCGGGTGACAATGAGCAGTTCTTC. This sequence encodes CASTPGLAGDNEQFF.

CDR3 coding DNA: TGCGCCAGCAGCTTGGTCGGCGGGGGGGTCCAGGAGACCCAGTACTTC. Residues: CASSLVGGGVQETQYF. The chain recombines TRBV5-1 with TRBJ2-5; 9 nucleotides agree with TRBD2. V shed 0 bases and J 5 bases; nucleotides not matched to a gene: 8. The V gene's germline CDR1 is SGHRS and CDR2 YFSETQ. This CDR3 is 16 amino acids long. The entire variable domain, with the rest obtained from reference TRBV5-1 and TRBJ2-5, is as follows: KAGVTQTPRYLIKTRGQQVTLSCSPISGHRSVSWYQQTPGQGLQFLFEYFSETQRNKGNFPGRFSGRQFSNSRSEMNVSTLELGDSALYLCASSLVGGGVQETQYFGPGTRLLVL.

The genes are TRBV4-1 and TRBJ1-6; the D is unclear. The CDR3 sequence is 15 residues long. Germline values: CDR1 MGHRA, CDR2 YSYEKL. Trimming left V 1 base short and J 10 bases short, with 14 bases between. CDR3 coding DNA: TGCGCCAGCAGCCAAGCACTAGGGAATGGATCACCCCTCCACTTT. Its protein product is CASSQALGNGSPLHF.